The 30 T cell receptor beta chains reported below all come from one sample, sequenced in a study of cytomegalovirus exposure and HLA in healthy donors. The PCR ran on 60 Vbeta and 13 Jbeta primers. Some clones are missing from TCRdb's copy, which holds only in-frame ones; the method was immunoSEQ multiplex PCR. The sample data list 190,000 or so clones. The sample taken for sequencing was PBMCs. The receptor set was obtained from a boy aged 10-17 years in good health and CMV-seronegative.

The V and J genes are TRBV5-1 and TRBJ2-1; D is perhaps TRBD2 (6 bases). The CDR3 runs 13 residues. The V gene lost 5 bases and the J gene lost 8 bases, with 14 bases spanning the gap. Germline V gene sequence: CDR1 SGHRS, CDR2 YFSETQ. This chain's CDR3 is CASRRVGDYEQFF. As DNA, the CDR3 is TGCGCCAGCAGGAGGGTGGGGGACTATGAGCAGTTCTTC. The variable domain in full, with the rest retrieved from reference TRBV5-1 and TRBJ2-1, is KAGVTQTPRYLIKTRGQQVTLSCSPISGHRSVSWYQQTPGQGLQFLFEYFSETQRNKGNFPGRFSGRQFSNSRSEMNVSTLELGDSALYLCASRRVGDYEQFFGPGTRLTVL.

The chain carries TRBV11-2 and TRBJ1-3, with no clear D. From germline, CDR1 is SGHAT and CDR2 FQNNGV. Trimming removed 1 base from V and 4 bases from J, with 5 bases in between. This CDR3 is built from 13 residues. The CDR3 nucleotides are TGTGCCAGCAGCTTAGGCAGGGGAAACACCATATATTTT. It is translated as CASSLGRGNTIYF.

The chain recombines TRBV7-8 with TRBJ2-5; tentative D call: TRBD2 (5 bases). The V and J ends lost 2 bases and 2 bases respectively, with 15 bases between them. This CDR3 contains 16 residues. Germline loops: CDR1 SGHVS, CDR2 FQNEAQ. The CDR3 reads CASSLWFRGEQETQYF. CDR3 DNA sequence: TGTGCCAGCAGCTTATGGTTTCGGGGAGAACAAGAGACCCAGTACTTC.

CDR3 sequence (DNA): TGTGCCAGCAGTTTGGTCCGGTCTGCTGAAGCTTTCTTT. Translated: CASSLVRSAEAFF. V and J are TRBV6-5 and TRBJ1-1; unclear D gene. V shed 4 bases and J shed 6 bases, with 12 bases lying between them. The length of the CDR3 is 13 residues. Germline V gene lookup returns CDR1 MNHEY and CDR2 SVGAGI.

The J gene is TRBJ2-3, the V gene TRBV6-6, with a tentative D call TRBD2 (7 bases). V lost 6 bases and J lost 2, with 9 bases in between. CDR1 and CDR2 (germline): MNHNY, SVGAGI (reference sequence). The CDR3 has 13 residues. The CDR3 DNA sequence: TGTGCCAGCAGCGGGGGGCACACAGATACGCAGTATTTT. It yields the protein CASSGGHTDTQYF.

This sequence joins TRBV5-1 and TRBJ1-5; D may be TRBD1 (6 bases). This CDR3 contains 16 residues. Germline V CDR1 and CDR2: SGHRS, YFSETQ. The V end lost 1 base, the J end lost 4 bases, and 15 bases lay between the germline ends. The CDR3 is CASSLTGWDGNQPQHF. The CDR3 DNA reads TGCGCCAGCAGCTTGACAGGGTGGGATGGAAATCAGCCCCAGCATTTT.

This chain uses TRBV29-1 with TRBJ1-6; 8 bases align to TRBD1. This CDR3 spans 15 amino acids. Germline V gene data show CDR1 as SQVTM and CDR2 as ANQGSEA. V lost 4 bases, J lost 8 bases, and 10 bases stayed unmatched. The CDR3 sequence: CSVAFGQGRDSPLHF. CDR3 DNA sequence: TGCAGCGTTGCCTTCGGACAGGGTCGTGATTCACCCCTCCACTTT.

The gene calls are TRBV15 and TRBJ2-7, with D possibly matching TRBD2 (5 bases). Trimming took off 2 bases at V and 4 bases at J, with 12 bases between the two ends. The CDR3 has 14 residues. CDR1 and CDR2 (germline): LNHNV, YYDKDF (reference sequence). The CDR3 spells CATSRKVEGYEQYF. The DNA of the CDR3 is TGTGCCACCAGCAGAAAGGTAGAGGGATACGAGCAGTACTTC.

The chain uses TRBV2 and TRBJ2-7; TRBD1 matches 10 bases. Germline CDR1 and CDR2: SNHLY and FYNNEI. The V and J ends lost 6 bases and 6 bases, in that order; junction bases with no gene match: 5. The CDR3 runs 13 residues. In nucleotides, the CDR3 is TGTGCCAGCAGGACCGGGACAGGGGTCGAGCAGTACTTC. It codes for CASRTGTGVEQYF.

V gene TRBV5-6 combines with J gene TRBJ2-2, with D maybe TRBD1 (5 bases). There are 15 residues in the CDR3. CDR1 is SGHDT, CDR2 YYEEEE, per germline. V was cut by 4 bases and J by 8 bases, with 18 bases left in between. The chain's CDR3 is CASSPGLPGLGELFF. The CDR3 DNA reads as TGTGCCAGCAGCCCGGGCCTCCCAGGGTTGGGGGAGCTGTTTTTT.

The chain is built from TRBV5-1 and TRBJ2-5, with D possibly matching TRBD2 (5 bases). The CDR3 is 14 amino acids. Per the germline V gene, CDR1 is SGHRS and CDR2 is YFSETQ. V dropped 4 bases and J dropped 5 bases, with 15 bases sitting between them. CDR3 DNA: TGCGCCAGCAGCGTACCCGATGGGAGTGAGACCCAGTACTTC. This sequence encodes CASSVPDGSETQYF.

The V and J genes are TRBV13 and TRBJ2-1; 14 bases map to TRBD2. Germline V gene data show CDR1 as PRHDT and CDR2 as FYEKMQ (reference sequence). The CDR3 loop spans 17 amino acids. The ends lost 4 bases at V and 10 bases at J; junction bases unmatched: 12. The CDR3 DNA is TGTGCCAGCAGCTCGGTGGTAAAGACTAGCGGGGGGGCCGAGCAGTTCTTC. Translation gives CASSSVVKTSGGAEQFF.

The V and J genes are TRBV14 and TRBJ1-2, with D uncertain. CDR1 and CDR2 from the germline V gene are SGHDN and FVKESK. Trimming shortened V by 1 base and J by 0 bases, and 6 bases separated the two germline ends. The CDR3 consists of 14 residues. CDR3 sequence: CASSQALPNYGYTF. In DNA form, the CDR3 reads TGTGCCAGCAGCCAAGCACTCCCTAACTATGGCTACACCTTC.

The CDR3 nucleotides are TGCAGCGTTGAAGACGGATCTAGCGGGGGAGGCGAGCAGTACTTC. Protein: CSVEDGSSGGGEQYF. The chain has TRBV29-1 and TRBJ2-7, with TRBD2 identical over 10 bases. Per the germline V gene, CDR1 is SQVTM and CDR2 is ANQGSEA. The CDR3 has 15 residues. V was pared by 0 bases and J by 6 bases, with 8 bases of the junction left unmatched.

V is TRBV25-1 and J is TRBJ2-2; 10 nucleotides agree with TRBD2. CDR1 and CDR2 (germline): MGHDK, SYGVNS. The J segment lost 4 bases and the V segment lost 8 bases, leaving 4 bases of the junction unmatched. The length of the CDR3 is 14 residues. CDR3 residues: CASGGLAFTGELFF. The CDR3 DNA is TGTGCCAGCGGGGGACTAGCGTTCACCGGGGAGCTGTTTTTT.

V and J are TRBV5-1 and TRBJ1-1; D perhaps matches TRBD1 (5 bases). The germline CDR1 and CDR2 sequences are SGHRS and YFSETQ. The CDR3 covers 14 residues. V lost 2 bases, J lost 1 base, and 9 bases lay in between. For the CDR3, the DNA is TGCGCCAGCAGCTTCTCGGGGGAGAACACTGAAGCTTTCTTT. Translating it yields CASSFSGENTEAFF.

The chain has TRBV2 and TRBJ2-5; 9 nucleotides line up with TRBD2. The V gene's germline CDR1 is SNHLY and CDR2 FYNNEI. V lost 6 bases, J lost 1 base, and 6 bases stayed unmatched. This CDR3 spans 15 amino acids. This CDR3 is CASRPSGALQETQYF. The CDR3 DNA sequence: TGTGCCAGCAGGCCTAGCGGGGCCCTCCAAGAGACCCAGTACTTC.

V usage is TRBV5-4 and J usage is TRBJ2-5, with 9 nucleotides matching TRBD2. J was trimmed by 5 bases and V by 9 bases; bases with no gene match: 11. This CDR3 spans 14 amino acids. Germline CDR1 reads SGHNT; CDR2 reads YYREEE (reference sequence). CDR3 sequence reads: CATAAAGGRETQYF. The CDR3 DNA follows: TGTGCCACTGCCGCAGCGGGGGGACGCGAGACCCAGTACTTC.

V and J are TRBV5-6 and TRBJ1-2, with 8 bases aligning to TRBD1. CDR3 length: 15 amino acids. Per the germline V gene, CDR1 is SGHDT and CDR2 is YYEEEE. V shed 0 bases and J 5 bases; nucleotides not matched to a gene: 6. CDR3 in DNA: TGTGCCAGCAGCTTGGGGACAGGGAGTCCATATGGCTACACCTTC. Protein sequence: CASSLGTGSPYGYTF. The entire variable domain, with the rest obtained from reference TRBV5-6 and TRBJ1-2, is as follows: DAGVTQSPTHLIKTRGQQVTLRCSPKSGHDTVSWYQQALGQGPQFIFQYYEEEERQRGNFPDRFSGHQFPNYSSELNVNALLLGDSALYLCASSLGTGSPYGYTFGSGTRLTVV.

The CDR3 region has the DNA TGTGCCAGCAGACTGTGGGGGGATGGTTTCTTT. Protein: CASRLWGDGFF. The chain couples TRBV6-1 to TRBJ1-1, with TRBD1 as a possible D gene (5 bases). Germline V gene lookup returns CDR1 MNHNS and CDR2 SASEGT. Trimming took off 6 bases at V and 13 bases at J, with 15 bases between the two ends. The CDR3 contains 11 residues.

V gene TRBV13 combines with J gene TRBJ2-1, with 9 bases identical to TRBD2. The germline gives CDR1 PRHDT, CDR2 FYEKMQ (reference sequence). V lost 5 bases, J lost 9 bases, and 11 bases stayed unmatched. This CDR3 is built from 15 residues. The chain's CDR3 is CASSGRRRGGGEQFF. The CDR3 DNA reads TGTGCCAGCAGCGGAAGGCGGCGGGGGGGCGGTGAGCAGTTCTTC.

Turning to this clone: The same CDR3 arises from other DNA sequences in this sample as well. The chain recombines TRBV6-5 with TRBJ2-2, with D tentatively TRBD2 (6 bases). The CDR3 spans 16 residues. The germline V and J ends were trimmed by 3 bases and 6 bases, with 17 bases remaining between them. In germline, CDR1 is MNHEY, CDR2 SVGAGI. The CDR3 spells CASSYTGTVRAGELFF. CDR3 sequence (DNA): TGTGCCAGCAGTTATACCGGGACTGTAAGGGCCGGGGAGCTGTTTTTT.

The genes are TRBV28 and TRBJ1-1, with D perhaps TRBD1 (5 bases). The V gene lost 4 bases and the J gene lost 10 bases, with 13 bases spanning the gap. The CDR3 sequence is 12 residues long. CDR1 is MDHEN, CDR2 SYDVKM, per germline. For the CDR3, the DNA is TGTGCCAGCAGTTGGGGGAGGGTCGGAGCTTTCTTT. This encodes CASSWGRVGAFF.

This chain connects TRBV7-6 to TRBJ1-5; 9 bases map to TRBD1. Germline V gives CDR1 SGHVS, CDR2 FNYEAQ. The CDR3 is 20 residues long. The trim removed 5 bases at V and 0 bases at J, leaving 17 bases unmatched. CDR3 amino acids: CASSPAYRTGGHYSNQPQHF. The CDR3 DNA sequence: TGTGCCAGCAGCCCCGCTTATCGTACAGGGGGCCATTATAGCAATCAGCCCCAGCATTTT.

The chain couples TRBV19 to TRBJ1-6; tentative D call: TRBD1 (5 bases). Trimming took off 3 bases at V and 5 bases at J, with 14 bases between the two ends. Germline CDR1 is LNHDA and CDR2 is SQIVND (reference sequence). The CDR3 contains 16 residues. This CDR3 reads CASSILGRDNNSPLHF. In nucleotides, the CDR3 is TGTGCCAGTAGTATCCTCGGCAGGGATAATAATTCACCCCTCCACTTT.

The J gene is TRBJ1-2, the V gene TRBV29-1; 7 bases map to TRBD1. J was trimmed by 2 bases and V by 0 bases; bases with no gene match: 3. The germline CDR1 and CDR2 sequences are SQVTM and ANQGSEA. This CDR3 has 14 amino acids. The CDR3 coding sequence is TGCAGCGTTGAAGACCTGACAGGGAACTATGGCTACACCTTC. Encoded protein: CSVEDLTGNYGYTF.

The chain has TRBV30 and TRBJ2-7, with 7 nucleotides matching TRBD1. The germline CDR1 and CDR2 sequences are GTSNPN and SVGIG (reference sequence). Losses at the gene ends were 8 bases for V and 6 bases for J; bases not matched to a gene: 10. The CDR3 extends over 12 amino acids. CDR3 coding DNA: TGTGCCCTTTCAAACAGGGGCTTCGAGCAGTACTTC. Translation: CALSNRGFEQYF.

This chain links TRBV11-2 with TRBJ2-7; 8 positions match TRBD2. V lost 10 bases, J lost 2 bases, and 7 bases stayed unmatched. Germline lookup yields CDR1 SGHAT and CDR2 FQNNGV. The CDR3 runs 13 residues. CDR3 loop: CAINRGGPYEQYF. CDR3 nucleotides: TGTGCCATCAACCGGGGGGGTCCCTACGAGCAGTACTTC. The full variable domain, rest sourced from reference TRBV11-2 and TRBJ2-7, is EAGVAQSPRYKIIEKRQSVAFWCNPISGHATLYWYQQILGQGPKLLIQFQNNGVVDDSQLPKDRFSAERLKGVDSTLKIQPAKLEDSAVYLCAINRGGPYEQYFGPGTRLTVT.

V is TRBV11-2 and J is TRBJ2-3; 10 bases match TRBD1. The CDR3 totals 16 residues. Germline-derived CDR1 and CDR2 are SGHAT and FQNNGV. J lost 3 bases, V lost 5 bases, and 8 bases had no gene match. CDR3 coding DNA: TGTGCCAGCAGCGACCGACAGGGGGCGCTTACAGATACGCAGTATTTT. It yields the protein CASSDRQGALTDTQYF.

Written as DNA, the CDR3 is TGTGCCAGCAAAAGGGAGGTGGATGGGGCCAACGTCCTGACTTTC. This gives the protein CASKREVDGANVLTF. The rearrangement links TRBV27 to TRBJ2-6, with D possibly matching TRBD2 (6 bases). This CDR3 spans 15 amino acids. Trimming removed 7 bases at V and 3 bases at J, with 13 bases between. Germline loops: CDR1 MNHEY, CDR2 SMNVEV (reference sequence).